This T cell receptor beta chain is from a study of blood T cells in healthy people across ages. Whole-study findings and limits: Long-lived donors had more naive CD4+ cells and higher diversity than aged donors.

Each sample provided at least 5.5 micrograms of extracted total RNA. A J-beta primer mix and a sample-barcoded 5' primer were used in a second PCR of roughly 6 to 12 cycles. TCRdb reprocessed the 5' RACE reads via MiXCR and lists one record per CDR3 protein. The data hold roughly 800,000 distinct CDR3 sequences, with 58% observed a single time. This CDR3 has 17 amino acids. V gave up 0 bases and J gave up 1 base, with 17 bases separating them. Germline loops: CDR1 SGHKS, CDR2 YYEKEE (reference sequence). Turning to this clonotype: No antigen is known for it.

This receptor was obtained from a man younger than 40 in good health. The genes are TRBV5-5 and TRBJ2-7, with D unclear. The sample was blood. CDR3 in DNA: TGTGCCAGCAGCTTGGATTTCTCGGCAGCGCTTTCCTACGAGCAGTACTTC. Its protein is CASSLDFSAALSYEQYF.